Listed here are 20 T cell receptor beta chains from one sample, sequenced in a study of blood T cells in healthy people across ages. Sample-barcoded 5' priming and a J-beta primer mix drove a second PCR of about 6 to 12 cycles. TCRdb used MiXCR to reprocess the 5' RACE reads, holding one entry per CDR3 protein. The table has approximately 1.5 million distinct CDR3 sequences, approximately 32% seen once. Sequencing used blood. These receptors were taken from a woman under 40 in good health.

This clonotype was detected only a few times. CDR3 loop: CSVELMGQGNSYNSPLHF. CDR3 nucleotides: TGCAGCGTTGAACTGATGGGACAGGGGAACTCCTATAATTCACCCCTCCACTTT. The chain carries TRBV29-1 and TRBJ1-6, with 10 bases identical to TRBD1. The CDR3 spans 18 residues. V was pared by 2 bases and J by 0 bases, with 7 bases of the junction left unmatched. The germline V gene encodes CDR1 SQVTM and CDR2 ANQGSEA. The variable domain in full, with the rest retrieved from reference TRBV29-1 and TRBJ1-6, is SAVISQKPSRDICQRGTSLTIQCQVDSQVTMMFWYRQQPGQSLTLIATANQGSEATYESGFVIDKFPISRPNLTFSTLTVSNMSPEDSSIYLCSVELMGQGNSYNSPLHFGNGTRLTVT.

This clonotype was detected ten times or more. This chain uses TRBV24-1 with TRBJ2-1, with unresolved D. V lost 7 bases and J lost 7, with 13 bases in between. This CDR3 spans 13 amino acids. Germline-derived CDR1 and CDR2 are KGHDR and SFDVKD. CDR3 region: CATSGPGANEQFF. The CDR3 nucleotides are TGTGCCACCAGCGGCCCCGGCGCTAATGAGCAGTTCTTC.

The genes are TRBV3-1 and TRBJ1-6, with 7 nucleotides matching TRBD1. The V and J ends lost 5 bases and 7 bases, in that order; junction bases with no gene match: 8. The CDR3 loop spans 15 amino acids. Germline CDR1 and CDR2: LGHDT and YNNKEL (reference sequence). Here the CDR3 DNA reads TGTGCCAGCAGCATACGACAGGGAGGGAATTCACCCCTCCACTTT. It yields the protein CASSIRQGGNSPLHF.

The chain combines TRBV20-1 with TRBJ2-4, with D uncertain. The better agreement between TRBJ2-5 and the DNA end casts doubt on the J call. CDR1 is DFQATT and CDR2 is SNEGSKA in the germline V gene (reference sequence). This CDR3 has 11 residues. The CDR3 DNA sequence: TGCAGTGCTAGGAGTATCGAGACCCAGTACTTC. Translation gives CSARSIETQYF.

The CDR3 sequence: CASSQNRGLTLRQFF. As DNA, the CDR3 is TGTGCCAGCAGCCAAAACAGGGGTTTGACTCTGAGGCAGTTCTTC. V gene TRBV14 combines with J gene TRBJ2-1, with 7 bases that match TRBD1. The CDR3 sequence is 15 residues long. Per the germline V gene, CDR1 is SGHDN and CDR2 is FVKESK. Trimming at V came to 2 bases and at J to 12 bases, leaving 13 bases not matched to a gene.

V gene TRBV9 combines with J gene TRBJ2-1; 8 positions agree with TRBD2. Germline V gene lookup returns CDR1 SGDLS and CDR2 YYNGEE. The junction had 5 bases not matched to a gene; V was cut back by 0 bases and J by 3 bases. This CDR3 has 16 amino acids. In nucleotides, the CDR3 is TGTGCCAGCAGCGTAGGAGGCGGGAGGTACTACAATGAGCAGTTCTTC. Amino acids: CASSVGGGRYYNEQFF.

This chain connects TRBV15 to TRBJ2-7, with a tentative D call TRBD2 (6 bases). Germline V gene data show CDR1 as LNHNV and CDR2 as YYDKDF (reference sequence). V gave up 5 bases and J gave up 6 bases, with 26 bases separating them. This CDR3 contains 17 residues. The CDR3, as DNA: TGTGCCACCAGCCACGCTCGCGGGGACCCACCCCTGTCCGAGCAGTACTTC. Protein product: CATSHARGDPPLSEQYF.

The genes are TRBV5-1 and TRBJ2-5; 10 positions agree with TRBD2. This CDR3 contains 14 residues. Germline CDR1 reads SGHRS; CDR2 reads YFSETQ. V shed 4 bases and J 5 bases; nucleotides not matched to a gene: 5. The CDR3 loop is CASSIGTSEETQYF. CDR3 DNA: TGCGCCAGCAGCATAGGGACTAGCGAGGAGACCCAGTACTTC.

This chain uses TRBV9 with TRBJ2-5; 12 nucleotides line up with TRBD2. Trimming removed 6 bases from V and 2 bases from J; junction bases left unmatched: 8. CDR1 SGDLS and CDR2 YYNGEE come from the germline V gene. This CDR3 has 16 residues. This chain's CDR3 is CASTQGLAGRQETQYF. Written as DNA, the CDR3 is TGTGCCAGCACCCAAGGACTAGCGGGAAGGCAAGAGACCCAGTACTTC.

This chain uses TRBV5-1 with TRBJ2-3, with TRBD2 as a possible D gene (6 bases). Germline lookup yields CDR1 SGHRS and CDR2 YFSETQ. The V end lost 0 bases, the J end lost 0 bases, and 11 bases lay between the germline ends. The CDR3 has 16 amino acids. CDR3 region: CASSLGPGASTDTQYF. The CDR3 DNA sequence: TGCGCCAGCAGCTTGGGTCCGGGAGCTAGCACAGATACGCAGTATTTT.

This clonotype was recorded a few times. The V call is TRBV30, the J call TRBJ2-3; D perhaps matches TRBD2 (6 bases). Germline-derived CDR1 and CDR2 are GTSNPN and SVGIG (reference sequence). This CDR3 is built from 16 residues. V gave up 0 bases and J gave up 4 bases, with 17 bases separating them. The CDR3 here is CAWSVGLALVADTQYF. CDR3 nucleotides: TGTGCCTGGAGTGTAGGGCTAGCGCTCGTAGCAGATACGCAGTATTTT.

This clonotype occurred a few times. The genes are TRBV6-2 or TRBV6-3 and TRBJ1-5; 12 bases map to TRBD1. V shed 7 bases and J 4 bases; nucleotides not matched to a gene: 8. Germline-derived CDR1 and CDR2 are MNHEY and SVGEGT. This CDR3 region has 16 residues. Written as DNA, the CDR3 is TGTGCCAGCAAGTATCCGGGACAGGGGGCGAATCAGCCCCAGCATTTT. The encoded protein is CASKYPGQGANQPQHF.

This clonotype has a single count. The chain recombines TRBV12-3 or TRBV12-4 with TRBJ2-1, with 10 bases matching TRBD2. The CDR3 contains 17 residues. V was clipped by 3 bases and J by 15 bases; unmatched bases: 20. The CDR3 loop is CASSLHSPRAGGGTGFF. For the CDR3, the DNA is TGTGCCAGCAGTTTGCACTCCCCCCGAGCGGGGGGGGGGACGGGGTTCTTC.

This clonotype has only a few counts. This chain joins TRBV10-3 and TRBJ1-1; D is perhaps TRBD1 (6 bases). Trimming left V 3 bases short and J 3 bases short, with 14 bases between. In germline, CDR1 is ENHRY, CDR2 SYGVKD. This CDR3 spans 15 amino acids. Here the CDR3 DNA reads TGTGCCATCAGTGATGATAGGTACAGGGACACTGAAGCTTTCTTT. Its translation: CAISDDRYRDTEAFF.

V is TRBV9 and J is TRBJ2-6; D is possibly TRBD1 (6 bases). Germline loops: CDR1 SGDLS, CDR2 YYNGEE. CDR3 length: 16 amino acids. Trimming stripped 4 bases from V and 4 bases from J, with 15 bases between. CDR3 bases: TGTGCCAGCAGCCCCCATGGGGGCTCCGGGGCCAACGTCCTGACTTTC. Amino acid sequence: CASSPHGGSGANVLTF.

This clonotype was seen a handful of times. The V and J genes are TRBV3-1 and TRBJ1-2, with D unresolved. This CDR3 region has 13 residues. Trimming stripped 4 bases from V and 8 bases from J, with 14 bases between. Germline V gene lookup returns CDR1 LGHDT and CDR2 YNNKEL (reference sequence). This chain's CDR3 is CASSPRIDDGYTF. CDR3 nucleotide sequence: TGTGCCAGCAGCCCCCGGATTGACGACGGCTACACCTTC.

This chain joins TRBV20-1 and TRBJ2-7, with a weak D call TRBD1 (6 bases). There are 14 residues in the CDR3. Germline assignment: CDR1 DFQATT and CDR2 SNEGSKA (reference sequence). V lost 4 bases and J 0 bases, leaving 13 bases between the germline ends. The CDR3 nucleotides are TGCAGTGCTACACCGACAGGCCACTCCTACGAGCAGTACTTC. Its protein product is CSATPTGHSYEQYF.

The rearrangement joins TRBV12-3 or TRBV12-4 to TRBJ1-4; tentative D call: TRBD1 (6 bases). The CDR3 runs 15 residues. Trimming took 7 bases from V and 8 from J, leaving 20 bases between them. DNA for the CDR3: TGTGCCAGCACTCTTAGCGGGGGCGTGAGGGAAAAACTGTTTTTT. The encoded protein is CASTLSGGVREKLFF.

The gene calls are TRBV12-3 or TRBV12-4 and TRBJ1-2; D is uncertain. The CDR3 has 14 amino acids. V lost 3 bases to trimming and J lost 7 bases, with 15 bases between them. CDR3 sequence reads: CASSFGLEVTGYTF. In DNA, the CDR3 is TGTGCCAGCAGTTTCGGTCTCGAAGTGACTGGCTACACCTTC.

V gene TRBV5-1 combines with J gene TRBJ2-3; D not certain. Germline CDR1 SGHRS, CDR2 YFSETQ. The CDR3 extends over 13 amino acids. V was clipped by 4 bases and J by 4 bases, with 10 bases between them. The CDR3 DNA reads as TGCGCCAGCAGCCCGGACGTTTCAGATACGCAGTATTTT. Protein: CASSPDVSDTQYF. Based on the CDR3 plus reference TRBV5-1 and TRBJ2-3, the full variable domain is KAGVTQTPRYLIKTRGQQVTLSCSPISGHRSVSWYQQTPGQGLQFLFEYFSETQRNKGNFPGRFSGRQFSNSRSEMNVSTLELGDSALYLCASSPDVSDTQYFGPGTRLTVL.